The 9 T cell receptor beta chains below were found in one sample sequenced in a study of OX40 agonist ivuxolimab in advanced cancers. Libraries were made using the immunoSEQ multiplex PCR assay. Sourced from immuneACCESS, this table was stored by TCRdb with only in-frame sequences that have V and J called. A share of the clones is absent; for the studies checked, an unresolved V gene accounts for under half, and the remainder has no known explanation. This sample holds 40,000 or so clones; 70% to 90% were observed only once. Around an eighth of the sample rests with the top ten. The sequencing here drew on CD4+ or CD8+ T cells sorted from blood, taken in a trial of the OX40 agonist ivuxolimab. These receptors all come from an adult with an advanced solid tumor such as melanoma, head and neck, liver or kidney cancer.

The CDR3 DNA reads as TGTGCCTGGAGCCCCGAGGCCGGGTCACATACGCAGTATTTT. Encoded protein: CAWSPEAGSHTQYF. The V call is TRBV30, the J call TRBJ2-3; no reliable D call. Germline loops: CDR1 GTSNPN, CDR2 SVGIG (reference sequence). The CDR3 is 14 residues long. The germline V and J ends were trimmed by 3 bases and 7 bases, with 17 bases remaining between them.

This clone was detected once. The chain employs TRBV27 and TRBJ1-2, with 10 bases lining up with TRBD1. Losses at the gene ends were 5 bases for V and 4 bases for J; bases not matched to a gene: 4. The CDR3 spans 14 residues. Per germline, CDR1 MNHEY and CDR2 SMNVEV (reference sequence). The chain's CDR3 is CASSDRGQRYGYTF. CDR3 DNA: TGTGCCAGCAGTGACAGGGGGCAGCGCTATGGCTACACCTTC.

The chain couples TRBV10-1 to TRBJ2-5; no clear D. V was clipped by 4 bases and J by 1 base, with 7 bases between them. The CDR3 is 13 amino acids. The V gene's germline CDR1 is WNHNN and CDR2 SYGVQD (reference sequence). DNA for the CDR3: TGCGCCAGCAGTGTTTTACCCCAAGAGACCCAGTACTTC. This gives the protein CASSVLPQETQYF.

This rearrangement joins TRBV27 to TRBJ1-4, with D possibly matching TRBD1 (5 bases). Trimming shortened V by 5 bases and J by 8 bases, and 18 bases separated the two germline ends. The germline V gene encodes CDR1 MNHEY and CDR2 SMNVEV (reference sequence). CDR3 length: 15 residues. CDR3 DNA sequence: TGTGCCAGCAGTCCCCAGGTCAGGGTGGGCGAAAAACTGTTTTTT. Amino acids: CASSPQVRVGEKLFF.

The chain links TRBV19 to TRBJ1-1; D is perhaps TRBD1 (5 bases). From germline, CDR1 is LNHDA and CDR2 SQIVND (reference sequence). The V gene lost 5 bases and the J gene lost 0 bases, with 13 bases spanning the gap. This CDR3 is built from 15 residues. The CDR3 loop reads CASSQLGGLNTEAFF. The CDR3 DNA follows: TGTGCCAGTAGTCAGCTCGGGGGACTGAACACTGAAGCTTTCTTT.

As to this clone: At one end the junction does not follow the germline gene, possibly because of a read error. This chain links TRBV7-7 with TRBJ1-1; D may be TRBD1 (6 bases). Germline V gene sequence: CDR1 SSHAT, CDR2 FNYEAQ (reference sequence). The CDR3 runs to 15 residues. CDR3 sequence reads: CASSLDSTGNTEAFF. CDR3 nucleotide sequence: TGTGCTAGCAGCTTAGATTCGACAGGGAACACTGAAGCTTTCTTT.

J is TRBJ2-3 and V is TRBV6-1; D is perhaps TRBD2 (6 bases). The germline V and J ends were trimmed by 2 bases and 6 bases, with 18 bases remaining between them. Germline loops: CDR1 MNHNS, CDR2 SASEGT. This CDR3 is 16 amino acids long. CDR3 region: CASSELPGLVPDTQYF. The CDR3, as DNA: TGTGCCAGCAGTGAACTGCCGGGACTCGTGCCCGATACGCAGTATTTT.

The chain couples TRBV5-6 to TRBJ2-1; TRBD2 might be the D (6 bases). The CDR3 runs 16 residues. Trimming removed 3 bases from V and 0 bases from J, with 13 bases in between. The V gene's germline CDR1 is SGHDT and CDR2 YYEEEE. The CDR3 DNA sequence: TGTGCCAGCAGCTGGCGACTAGGGAGCTCCTACAATGAGCAGTTCTTC. Its protein product is CASSWRLGSSYNEQFF.

V usage is TRBV6-5 and J usage is TRBJ1-1; no clear D. Germline lookup yields CDR1 MNHEY and CDR2 SVGAGI. This CDR3 spans 14 amino acids. Trimming left V 2 bases short and J 1 base short, with 8 bases between. The CDR3 is CASSYGWGNTEAFF. CDR3 sequence (DNA): TGTGCCAGCAGTTACGGATGGGGGAACACTGAAGCTTTCTTT.